This TCR beta chain was profiled in a study of blood T cells in healthy people across ages. Study results and limitations: Unsorted PBMCs prevented conclusive naive versus antigen-experienced comparison. The study lacked donor CMV status, which possibly confounded expanded clonotype changes.

Comments on this clonotype: Antigen: not known.

With a J-beta primer mix and a sample-barcoded 5' primer, a second PCR ran about 6 to 11 cycles. Each CDR3 protein gets one entry after TCRdb re-called the 5' RACE reads with MiXCR. In the table there are fewer than 1 million distinct CDR3 sequences, roughly 44% of which are singletons. The authors drew approximately 10 milliliters of peripheral blood from each donor. Germline V CDR1 and CDR2: MNHEY, SMNVEV (reference sequence). This CDR3 is built from 16 residues. J was trimmed by 4 bases and V by 0 bases; bases with no gene match: 6. The chain couples TRBV27 to TRBJ2-7; TRBD1 agrees at 10 bases. Material for sequencing was blood. The receptor was derived from a man aged 55 to 69 in good health. In nucleotides, the CDR3 is TGTGCCAGCAGTTTATCCACCGGGACAGGGGATTACGAGCAGTACTTC. Translated: CASSLSTGTGDYEQYF.